This entry is about one T cell receptor (beta chain). Its specificity is unknown. The data originate from a study of beta chain features in type 1 diabetes. Study as a whole: Across all samples, approximately 110,000,000 sorted cells were examined. Whole-study findings and limits: A moderate, significant TCRB CDR3 shortening appeared in type 1 diabetes across four CD4+ subsets.

Expressed TCRB transcripts were sequenced because the isolated RNA had all been reverse transcribed beforehand. Profiling relied on immunoSEQ multiplex PCR, and the TCRdb table lists in-frame clones only, not all of them. This sample has hundreds of thousands of clones, with about 14% found just once. V was shortened by 5 bases and J by 7 bases, with 20 bases between the two germline ends. The CDR3 runs to 16 residues. The germline V gene encodes CDR1 SGHTA and CDR2 FQGNSA. Sequencing input: naive CD4+ T cells from blood. The receptor was derived from a man between 18 and 29 years old with type 1 diabetes. This chain links TRBV7-2 with TRBJ1-4, with a weak D call TRBD1 (6 bases). DNA of the CDR3: TGTGCCAGCAGCCCTCAAGTAGGGGGTGGTATTGAAAAACTGTTTTTT. Its translation: CASSPQVGGGIEKLFF. Full variable domain (outside the CDR3, taken from reference TRBV7-2 and TRBJ1-4): GAGVSQSPSNKVTEKGKDVELRCDPISGHTALYWYRQSLGQGLEFLIYFQGNSAPDKSGLPSDRFSAERTGGSVSTLTIQRTQQEDSAVYLCASSPQVGGGIEKLFFGSGTQLSVL.